These 19 T cell receptor beta chains were all obtained from the same sample, sequenced in a study of T cells in Graves' hyperthyroidism and ophthalmopathy. Template material for amplifying TCR beta CDR3 regions consisted of RNA transcripts. An initial round of RT-PCR targeting the TCR CDR3 relied on the HTBI primer set. TCRdb processed the multiplex PCR reads anew with MiXCR; each CDR3 protein has one entry. The sample shows 300,000 to 400,000 distinct CDR3 sequences, 15% to 20% of them seen only once. Sequencing was done on a sample of blood. The receptors originated from a woman between 50 and 59 years old with Graves' hyperthyroidism.

Ten or more counts support this clonotype. The rearrangement links TRBV15 to TRBJ1-5; a weak D match, TRBD1 (6 bases). The V gene's germline CDR1 is LNHNV and CDR2 YYDKDF (reference sequence). The ends were cut back, 0 bases at V and 4 bases at J, with 7 bases in the middle. The CDR3 has 14 residues. The CDR3 region is CATSRDRGNQPQHF. The CDR3 nucleotides read TGTGCCACCAGCAGAGACAGGGGTAATCAGCCCCAGCATTTT.

The count of this clonotype is one. V gene TRBV7-8 combines with J gene TRBJ1-2; TRBD1 matches at 7 bases. Germline trimming cut 3 bases from V and 2 bases from J; bases unmatched to any gene: 15. Germline CDR1 SGHVS, CDR2 FQNEAQ. There are 18 residues in the CDR3. The chain's CDR3 is CASSFYPRGTAENYGYTF. CDR3 in DNA: TGTGCCAGCAGCTTCTACCCGAGGGGGACAGCTGAAAACTATGGCTACACCTTC.

V and J are TRBV18 and TRBJ1-5; D might be TRBD1 (5 bases). Deletions cut 3 bases from V and 5 bases from J, with 17 bases between. This CDR3 has 16 amino acids. Germline CDR1 KGHSH, CDR2 LQKENI. The CDR3 protein is CASSPQRGGKDQPQHF. CDR3 sequence (DNA): TGTGCCAGCTCACCCCAACGTGGGGGGAAGGATCAGCCCCAGCATTTT.

In this sample, this clonotype turned up a few times. This chain links TRBV19 with TRBJ2-4, with 7 bases fitting TRBD1. The CDR3 sequence is 15 residues long. Per the germline V gene, CDR1 is LNHDA and CDR2 is SQIVND (reference sequence). V was clipped by 9 bases and J by 0 bases; unmatched bases: 8. CDR3 nucleotides: TGTGCCAGCTATACAGGGGATCTAGCCAAAAACATTCAGTACTTC. It encodes CASYTGDLAKNIQYF.

This clonotype was seen many times. The J gene is TRBJ2-7, the V gene TRBV3-1; D is possibly TRBD1 (6 bases). This CDR3 is built from 13 residues. The V and J ends lost 8 bases and 3 bases respectively, with 14 bases between them. The germline CDR1 and CDR2 sequences are LGHDT and YNNKEL (reference sequence). The CDR3 coding sequence is TGTGCCAGCGGTCGTGGGGGCGTCTACGAGCAGTACTTC. This sequence encodes CASGRGGVYEQYF.

This clonotype was found a few times. The chain couples TRBV18 to TRBJ1-5; TRBD1 matches at 9 bases. Germline lookup yields CDR1 KGHSH and CDR2 LQKENI. This CDR3 comprises 17 residues. Trimming cost V 3 bases and J 1 base; bases outside gene matches: 7. The CDR3 DNA reads as TGTGCCAGCTCACCGACCCGGGACAGGGCCAGCAATCAGCCCCAGCATTTT. The encoded protein is CASSPTRDRASNQPQHF.

Many counts were recorded for this clonotype. The chain is built from TRBV6-1 and TRBJ2-7; D is possibly TRBD2 (5 bases). Trimming removed 5 bases at V and 5 bases at J, with 40 bases between. Germline CDR1 and CDR2: MNHNS and SASEGT. CDR3 length: 22 residues. CDR3 nucleotides: TGTGCCAGCAGTTCCCTAGTTAGCGTGGTGGGAGCTCCTTGGCAGGAGATCAACGAGCAGTACTTC. It translates to CASSSLVSVVGAPWQEINEQYF.

With regard to this clonotype: A clone one base away is much larger, so this may be a read error. The genes are TRBV12-3 or TRBV12-4 and TRBJ2-4, with a possible D match to TRBD1 (7 bases). The CDR3 consists of 15 residues. The CDR3 is CVSSSGGSAKNIQYF. The DNA of the CDR3 is TGTGTCAGCAGTTCAGGGGGGTCGGCCAAAAACATTCAGTACTTC.

V is TRBV28 and J is TRBJ1-1, with D unclear. The CDR3 is 14 amino acids. V was trimmed by 7 bases and J by 9 bases, leaving 21 bases between them. Germline V gives CDR1 MDHEN, CDR2 SYDVKM. The CDR3, as DNA: TGTGCCAGCACTTTCGGTGGGAGGGTCACGAAAGCTTTCTTT. This translates into CASTFGGRVTKAFF.

This rearrangement joins TRBV4-1 to TRBJ2-6; D is ambiguous. The CDR3 has 17 amino acids. V lost 0 bases and J 1 base, leaving 10 bases between the germline ends. CDR1 is MGHRA, CDR2 YSYEKL, per germline. This CDR3 is CASSQDSLTSGANVLTF. The CDR3 DNA reads as TGCGCCAGCAGCCAAGATTCCCTGACATCTGGGGCCAACGTCCTGACTTTC.

V gene TRBV20-1 combines with J gene TRBJ2-5; no reliable D call. Germline V lookup: CDR1 DFQATT, CDR2 SNEGSKA (reference sequence). The CDR3 totals 14 residues. V lost 5 bases and J 4 bases, leaving 17 bases between the germline ends. CDR3 loop: CSAPGDARSETQYF. The CDR3 nucleotides read TGCAGTGCTCCCGGTGACGCTAGGTCAGAGACCCAGTACTTC.

This chain uses TRBV5-1 with TRBJ2-2; D remains unclear. The CDR3 length is 15 residues. In germline, CDR1 is SGHRS, CDR2 YFSETQ. V lost 5 bases to trimming and J lost 0 bases, with 11 bases between them. CDR3 DNA sequence: TGCGCCAGCAGTCCGGGCTACCCGAACACCGGGGAGCTGTTTTTT. It translates to CASSPGYPNTGELFF.

This clonotype was counted ten times or more. This chain joins TRBV10-3 and TRBJ1-2; D perhaps matches TRBD1 (6 bases). This CDR3 comprises 14 residues. Deletions cut 4 bases from V and 3 bases from J, with 12 bases between. Germline CDR1 and CDR2: ENHRY and SYGVKD. The CDR3 region has the DNA TGTGCCATCAGTGCCGTCGCAGGGGACTATGGCTACACCTTC. This translates into CAISAVAGDYGYTF.

The rearrangement joins TRBV20-1 to TRBJ2-3, with D possibly being TRBD1 (6 bases). From germline, CDR1 is DFQATT and CDR2 SNEGSKA (reference sequence). V lost 6 bases and J 2 bases, leaving 18 bases between the germline ends. The CDR3 extends over 15 amino acids. The DNA for the CDR3 is TGCAGTGCCGGACCCCTAGACAGGAACACAGATACGCAGTATTTT. It yields the protein CSAGPLDRNTDTQYF.

In this sample, this clonotype turned up many times. This chain connects TRBV5-1 to TRBJ1-5; D unclear. The CDR3 contains 15 residues. Per the germline V gene, CDR1 is SGHRS and CDR2 is YFSETQ. With 0 bases removed from V and 0 bases from J, the gap between germline ends came to 7 bases. Written as DNA, the CDR3 is TGCGCCAGCAGCTTGGATAACAATAGCAATCAGCCCCAGCATTTT. Translating gives CASSLDNNSNQPQHF.

This clonotype has a count of ten or more. The chain couples TRBV2 to TRBJ2-3; TRBD2 aligns across 9 bases. The ends lost 1 base at V and 5 bases at J; junction bases unmatched: 7. Per the germline V gene, CDR1 is SNHLY and CDR2 is FYNNEI. This CDR3 has 16 residues. CDR3: CASSEGLAELVDTQYF. DNA for the CDR3: TGTGCCAGCAGTGAAGGACTAGCGGAGCTCGTAGATACGCAGTATTTT.

This clonotype was counted many times. CDR3 sequence reads: CASSYQAGGAEQYF. CDR3 bases: TGCGCCAGCAGCTACCAGGCAGGAGGGGCCGAGCAGTACTTC. The J gene is TRBJ2-7, the V gene TRBV5-1; a weak D match, TRBD2 (6 bases). Germline V gene data show CDR1 as SGHRS and CDR2 as YFSETQ. V dropped 3 bases and J dropped 6 bases, with 16 bases sitting between them. The CDR3 runs 14 residues.

This chain uses TRBV6-5 with TRBJ2-7, with D possibly being TRBD1 (6 bases). V was pared by 2 bases and J by 1 base, with 15 bases between. Per the germline V gene, CDR1 is MNHEY and CDR2 is SVGAGI. The CDR3 loop spans 16 amino acids. CDR3 in amino acids: CASSYATGPISYEQYV. Written as DNA, the CDR3 is TGTGCCAGCAGTTACGCTACAGGGCCGATATCCTACGAGCAGTACGTC.

This clonotype was recorded a few times. The V gene is TRBV4-2, the J gene TRBJ1-3; 8 positions agree with TRBD1. V trimming: 0 bases; J trimming: 3 bases; junction bases outside the gene matches: 7. The length of the CDR3 is 17 residues. Germline V gene sequence: CDR1 LGHNA, CDR2 YNFKEQ. This chain's CDR3 is CASSQEGTGTFGNTIYF. CDR3 bases: TGTGCCAGCAGCCAAGAGGGGACAGGAACTTTTGGAAACACCATATATTTT.